These T cell receptor beta chains were read from a single sample in a study of somatic mutations in cytotoxic T cells in rheumatoid arthritis. Repertoires were generated with immunoSEQ multiplex PCR, while TCRdb's copy carries only in-frame clones and drops some. The profile shows some 9,800 clones, 65% to 85% of them singletons. Input material: CD8+ T cells sorted from blood. All receptors come from a woman aged 50 to 60 in good health. CDR3s include the opening cysteine and the closing phenylalanine or tryptophan. D genes are given only for firm matches. A clone size is listed for some rows: how often the clone was seen (once, few, many), or a class if it is expanded.

d_call j_call clone_size v_call cdr3_nt cdr3_aa
TRBD2 TRBJ2-1 NA TRBV15 TGTGCCACCAGCAGGGGAACTAGCGGGAGGGCCAGTGAGCAGTTCTTC CATSRGTSGRASEQFF
NA TRBJ1-5 NA TRBV6-1 TGTGCCAGCAGTGAAGCGCGGGGGTCATCTCAGCCCCAGCATTTT CASSEARGSSQPQHF
NA TRBJ1-5 NA TRBV15 TGTGCCACCAGCAGAGATTCCGATCAGCCCCAGCATTTT CATSRDSDQPQHF
NA TRBJ2-1 NA TRBV5-6 TGTGCCAGCAGCTTCCAGGGGACCGAGGAGCAGTTCTTC CASSFQGTEEQFF
NA TRBJ2-1 NA TRBV5-1 TGCGCCAGCAGCCTGGCGGGGTTCTCCTACAATGAGCAGTTCTTC CASSLAGFSYNEQFF
TRBD1 TRBJ2-7 NA TRBV19 TGTGCCAGTAGTATAGATCTGGGGACAGGGGCCTACGAGCAGTACTTC CASSIDLGTGAYEQYF
NA TRBJ1-1 NA TRBV7-9 TGTGCCAGCAGTTTAACAGCGAACACTGAAGCTTTCTTT CASSLTANTEAFF
TRBD1 TRBJ2-5 NA TRBV30 TGTGCCTGGAGCCCCAGGGGGCAAGAGACCCAGTACTTC CAWSPRGQETQYF
NA TRBJ2-3 NA TRBV27 TGTGCCAGCAGTTTCAACTCAGATACGCAGTATTTT CASSFNSDTQYF
TRBD1 TRBJ1-6 NA TRBV7-9 TGTGCCAGCAGCTCCCGGGACAGTGAGTCACCCCTCCACTTT CASSSRDSESPLHF
NA TRBJ1-5 NA TRBV5-6 TGTGCCAGCAGCTTGGGTCTCCGCAATCAGCCCCAGCATTTT CASSLGLRNQPQHF
NA TRBJ2-1 NA TRBV4-2 TGTGCCAGCAGTCAAGATGCAGACAACTACAATGAGCAGTTCTTC CASSQDADNYNEQFF
TRBD1 TRBJ2-3 NA TRBV28 TGTGCCAGCAGTTACGGACAGGCTGGGACAGATACGCAGTATTTT CASSYGQAGTDTQYF
TRBD2 TRBJ2-1 NA TRBV6-6 TGTGCCAGCAGTGGGGGGACTAGCGGGAACGTAGATGAGCAGTTCTTC CASSGGTSGNVDEQFF
NA TRBJ2-7 once TRBV29-1 TGCAGCGTGAGACTAGAAACCCCTTACGAGCAGTACTTC CSVRLETPYEQYF
NA TRBJ2-7 NA TRBV28 TGTGCCAGCAGTTTAGGCGGGATCGAGCAGTACTTC CASSLGGIEQYF
TRBD1 TRBJ2-1 NA TRBV7-9 TGTGCCAGCAGCCTGACAGGGCCCTGGGACAATGAGCAGTTCTTC CASSLTGPWDNEQFF
TRBD2 TRBJ2-3 NA TRBV7-9 TGTGCCAGCAGCCCTAGACTCGGACTAGCGGGGGGACGGGGAGATACGCAGTATTTT CASSPRLGLAGGRGDTQYF
NA TRBJ2-3 NA TRBV29-1 TGCAGCCTCATCTTGGGGGCTCCAGATACGCAGTATTTT CSLILGAPDTQYF
TRBD2 TRBJ2-2 NA TRBV6-5 TGTGCCACCGAGGCTAGCGGGACCGGGGAGCTGTTTTTT CATEASGTGELFF
NA TRBJ1-1 few TRBV30 TGTGCCTGGAGCCCTATCATGGGCAGGAACACTGAAGCTTTCTTT CAWSPIMGRNTEAFF
NA TRBJ1-4 NA TRBV5-1 TGCGCCAGCAGCTTGGGGTCAGGGACTAATGAAAAACTGTTTTTT CASSLGSGTNEKLFF
TRBD1 TRBJ2-7 NA TRBV19 TGTGCCAGTACCCCGTCCTCGGACAGGGGGTACGAGCAGTACTTC CASTPSSDRGYEQYF
TRBD1 TRBJ2-1 NA TRBV4-3 TGCGCCAGCAGCCATGACAGGGTTCTAGCTGGATACAATGAGCAGTTCTTC CASSHDRVLAGYNEQFF
TRBD2 TRBJ2-7 NA TRBV4-3 TGCGCCAGCAGCCAAGATCCTAGCGGGATCTACGAGCAGTACTTC CASSQDPSGIYEQYF
NA TRBJ2-5 NA TRBV21-1 TGTGCCAGCAGCTACAACATTGACAAAGAGACCCAGTACTTC CASSYNIDKETQYF
NA TRBJ2-7 NA TRBV6-6 TGTGCCAGCAGGGGACAAGAGCAGTACTTC CASRGQEQYF
NA TRBJ1-2 NA TRBV6-5 TGTGCCAGCACCCCGGAGGGGAGCAGCTATGGCTACACCTTC CASTPEGSSYGYTF
NA TRBJ2-1 NA TRBV9 TGTGCCAGCAGCTACACACTCGGGACTTGGGAGCAGTTCTTC CASSYTLGTWEQFF
TRBD1 TRBJ1-2 NA TRBV6-8 TGTGCCAGCACCCAAGGAGAGGGGGCCGGCTATGGCTACACCTTC CASTQGEGAGYGYTF
TRBD1 TRBJ1-2 NA TRBV10-3 TGTGCCATCAGTGAATGGACAGGGGGCGGAGGCTATGGCTACACCTTC CAISEWTGGGGYGYTF
TRBD2 TRBJ2-3 NA TRBV9 TGTGCCAGCAGCGTGGGGGGGGTCTCGGTCCGCACAGATACGCAGTATTTT CASSVGGVSVRTDTQYF
NA TRBJ2-3 NA TRBV11-2 TGTGCCAGCAGCTTAGGCCAAAGCGTGACAGATACGCAGTATTTT CASSLGQSVTDTQYF
TRBD2 TRBJ2-7 NA TRBV28 TGTGCCAGCAGTTCACTTAAAAGTACTAGCGGGGGGGCATACGAGCAGTACTTC CASSSLKSTSGGAYEQYF
NA TRBJ1-6 NA TRBV6-1 TGTGCCAGCAGTGAAGGAGAGTTAAGACCCCTCCACTTT CASSEGELRPLHF
TRBD1 TRBJ2-7 NA TRBV6-5 TGTGCCAGCAGCGGACAGGGGCTCGGCGACGAGCAGTACTTC CASSGQGLGDEQYF
NA TRBJ1-5 NA TRBV7-2 TGTGCCAGCAGCTTTCACGCTAATAGCAATCAGCCCCAGCATTTT CASSFHANSNQPQHF
NA TRBJ2-5 NA TRBV4-3 TGCGCCAGCAGCCAAAGTCGCTTACAGGACCAAGAGACCCAGTACTTC CASSQSRLQDQETQYF
TRBD2 TRBJ2-7 NA TRBV6-6 TGTGCCAGCAGTTCCCTTGCCGGGGGGACCGAGCAGTACTTC CASSSLAGGTEQYF
NA TRBJ1-1 NA TRBV19 TGTGCCAGTAGTCCCGGGACTGTGAACACTGAAGCTTTCTTT CASSPGTVNTEAFF
NA TRBJ1-2 once TRBV29-1 TGCAGCGTTGAAAAGGAGAACCCCTATGGCTACACCTTC CSVEKENPYGYTF
NA TRBJ2-1 NA TRBV4-3 TGCGCCAGCAGCCAAGATACCGAGGATGAGCAGTTCTTC CASSQDTEDEQFF
TRBD2 TRBJ2-1 few TRBV6-5 TGTGCCAGCAGCGGACTAGAACACGATGAGCAGTTCTTC CASSGLEHDEQFF
TRBD2 TRBJ2-5 NA TRBV6-4 TGTGCCAGCAGCCGTCGGGGGGGCGAGGGAGAGACCCAGTACTTC CASSRRGGEGETQYF
NA TRBJ1-1 NA TRBV10-2 TGCGCCAGCAGTCTAAAACCCCCCCTGAACACTGAAGCTTTCTTT CASSLKPPLNTEAFF
NA TRBJ2-2 NA TRBV18 TGTGCCAGCTCAAGGGGGATGTGGAAGCTGTTTTTT CASSRGMWKLFF
NA TRBJ2-3 NA TRBV7-2 TGTGCCAGCAGCTACCCAGACCAGAGGGGGGGGGATACGCAGTATTTT CASSYPDQRGGDTQYF
NA TRBJ1-2 NA TRBV29-1 TGCAGCGTTACGACTGTCTATGGCTACACCTTC CSVTTVYGYTF
NA TRBJ2-2 NA TRBV9 TGTGCCAGCAGCGTCCAGGGTGTGGAGGAGCTGTTTTTT CASSVQGVEELFF
NA TRBJ1-3 once TRBV9 TGTGCCAGCAGCGTAGCGATGGGGCCAGGGGAAAACACCATATATTTT CASSVAMGPGENTIYF
NA TRBJ2-1 NA TRBV7-2 TGTGCCAGCAGCCGCGAGGAATACAATGAGCAGTTCTTC CASSREEYNEQFF
NA TRBJ2-1 NA TRBV7-2 TGTGCCAGTGAGGGCGGGGTACACAATGAGCAGTTCTTC CASEGGVHNEQFF
NA TRBJ1-2 few TRBV6-1 TGTGCCAGCAGCAAAGACTTCCTCTATGGCTACACCTTC CASSKDFLYGYTF
NA TRBJ2-3 NA TRBV6-5 TGTGCCAGCAGCCCACGGGACTCCACAGATACGCAGTATTTT CASSPRDSTDTQYF
NA TRBJ1-1 NA TRBV14 TGTGCCAGCAGCCCCCGAGGCGTTAACACTGAAGCTTTCTTT CASSPRGVNTEAFF